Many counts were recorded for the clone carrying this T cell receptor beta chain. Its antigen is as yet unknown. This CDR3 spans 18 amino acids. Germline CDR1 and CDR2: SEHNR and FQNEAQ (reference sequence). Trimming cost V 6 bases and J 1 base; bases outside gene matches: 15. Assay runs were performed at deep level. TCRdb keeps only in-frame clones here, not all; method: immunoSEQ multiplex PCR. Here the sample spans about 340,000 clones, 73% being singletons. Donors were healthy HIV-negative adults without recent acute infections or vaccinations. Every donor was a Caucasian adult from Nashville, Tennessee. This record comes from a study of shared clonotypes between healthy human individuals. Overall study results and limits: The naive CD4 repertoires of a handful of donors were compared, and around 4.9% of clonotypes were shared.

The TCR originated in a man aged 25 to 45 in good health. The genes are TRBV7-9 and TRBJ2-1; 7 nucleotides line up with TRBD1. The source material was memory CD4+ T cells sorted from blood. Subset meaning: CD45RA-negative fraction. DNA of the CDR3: TGTGCCAGCAGATCTAAAACGACAGGGACAAGATCCTACAATGAGCAGTTCTTC. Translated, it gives CASRSKTTGTRSYNEQFF.